Sequencing of this T cell receptor beta chain was carried out in a study of T cell responses to AZD1222 COVID-19 vaccine (dated by TCRdb to about 2021). In the study overall: AZD1222 recipients whose second dose came at about 4 weeks and those whose second dose came at about 12 weeks were combined into one group, since spike-specific TCR depth and breadth did not differ between the two schedules. TCR sequencing was performed for about 240 trial participants, of whom some 200 were given two doses of AZD1222 and some 26 were given two doses of MenACWY control vaccine. Trial participants were enrolled by age into 18-55, 56-69 and 70-plus year subgroups, with approximately 150, 28 and 58 TCR-sequenced participants respectively.

Trimming takes 0 bases from V and 2 bases from J, and the germline ends sit 13 bases apart. CDR1 and CDR2 (SGHRS, YFSETQ) derive from the germline V gene. The CDR3 sequence holds 16 residues, the cysteine and phenylalanine included. Left in the record is the CDR3 DNA by itself, 48 bases read in frame from the first base. As regards this clone: The clone's antigen remains unknown. Base quality data are lacking; no much larger clone is found one base away.

The CDR3 regions of human TCRbeta chains were analyzed by immunosequencing. In the authors' own workflow: TCRs in the repertoires were compared against a reference library of SARS-CoV-2-specific TCRs that had been generated with the MIRA antigen-specificity platform. Breadth meant the fraction of unique TCRs that were SARS-CoV-2-associated, whereas depth meant the fraction of total T cells that were SARS-CoV-2-associated. Each spike-specific TCR was assigned to its reactive spike region and to a CD4 or CD8 class using the MIRA data. Log10-transformed breadth and depth values were compared by one-way ANOVA with Sidak's multiple comparisons tests. What TCRdb holds here is the immuneACCESS table cut down to in-frame rearrangements. Part of the clones is not present; checked against another copy, under half of the missing clones reflect an unresolved V gene, and the others are unexplained. V and J calls and clone size follow that table, whereas D and trimming were derived from the DNA. The sample table shows 130,000 or so clones, and around 92% are seen once. The ten largest account for 2.5% to 3.5% of the sample.

The meaning of the sample's time point label: baseline before first vaccination. Vaccinee samples were obtained from the UK trials COV001 and COV002, which included a single-blind randomized controlled phase 2/3 trial of AZD1222 (ChAdOx1 nCoV-19) in healthy adults. For TCRbeta chain sequencing, PBMC samples were collected from trial participants at day 0 and at day 28 after the second dose. General conclusions and limits of the study: The 56-69-year group was small, and its depth increase did not reach significance, likely because of low power. The whole spike protein was spanned by vaccine-associated CD4 TCRs, and dominant responses were seen in regions 160-218 and 743-854. Most participants were white British and females outnumbered males, and the authors suggested that clonal diversity may have been underestimated. Nearly half of unique spike-specific TCRs reportedly recognized epitopes outside regions mutated in the B.1.351 and B.1.1.7 variants. Because no day 14 peak-response samples were available, the repertoires could be characterized only after the peak T cell response. Conclusions about previously exposed vaccinees are limited because only five to seven AZD1222 recipients were SARS-CoV-2 seropositive at baseline. After two AZD1222 doses, both the breadth and the depth of spike-specific TCRs were significantly higher than at day 0 and than in MenACWY recipients.

Here the chain combines TRBV5-1 and TRBJ2-3; TRBD1 might be the D gene, on 6 matching bases. This material consisted of peripheral blood, taken on day 0 of AZD1222 vaccination. The receptor comes from an adult in good health. The DNA sequence is given as TGCGCCAGCAGCTTGGCAGGTCAGGGGCTCACAGATACGCAGTATTTT. Its amino acids are CASSLAGQGLTDTQYF.